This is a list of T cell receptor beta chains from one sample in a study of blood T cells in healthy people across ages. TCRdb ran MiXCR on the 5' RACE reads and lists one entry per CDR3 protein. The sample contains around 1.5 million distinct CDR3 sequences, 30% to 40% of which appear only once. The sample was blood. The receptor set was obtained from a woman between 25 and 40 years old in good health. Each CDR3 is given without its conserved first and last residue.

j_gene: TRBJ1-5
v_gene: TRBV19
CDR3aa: AIMDRVQPQH

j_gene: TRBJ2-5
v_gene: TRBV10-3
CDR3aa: AISEGGFGLQETQY

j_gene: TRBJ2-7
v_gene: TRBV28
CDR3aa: ASSLYYSSYEQY

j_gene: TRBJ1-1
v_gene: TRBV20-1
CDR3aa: SAPRGSMNTEAF

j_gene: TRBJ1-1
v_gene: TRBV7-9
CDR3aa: ASSFSGTNTEAF

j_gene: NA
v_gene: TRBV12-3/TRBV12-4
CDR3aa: ASTIPGLAANEQY

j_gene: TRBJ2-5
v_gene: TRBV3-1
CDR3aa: ASSQGYRLAEDQETQY

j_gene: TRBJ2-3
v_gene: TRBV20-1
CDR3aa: SAERAGIGLDTQY

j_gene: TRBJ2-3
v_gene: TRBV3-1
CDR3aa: ASSQSLRGRTDTQY

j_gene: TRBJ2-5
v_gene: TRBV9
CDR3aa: ASSVSSGGRETQY

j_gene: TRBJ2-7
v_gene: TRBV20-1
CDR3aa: SAGPRGYTREQY

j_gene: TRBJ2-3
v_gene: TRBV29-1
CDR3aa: SVVLDRNTDTQY

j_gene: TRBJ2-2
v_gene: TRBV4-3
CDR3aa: ASSQAGGGELF

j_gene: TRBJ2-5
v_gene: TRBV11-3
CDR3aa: ASSYGTGVQETQY

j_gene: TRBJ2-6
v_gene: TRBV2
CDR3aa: ACSGGSSGANVLT